This is a list of T cell receptor beta chains from one sample in a study of T cell responses to AZD1222 COVID-19 vaccine. Produced via immunoSEQ multiplex PCR; TCRdb's table is partial and in-frame only. The repertoire has roughly 100,000 clones, approximately 89% of them found once; the top ten carry 40% to 55%. The sample in question was peripheral blood, obtained 28 days after the second AZD1222 dose. These receptors all come from an adult who received the AZD1222 COVID-19 vaccine. CDR3s include the opening cysteine and the closing phenylalanine or tryptophan. D genes are given only for firm matches. Expanded clones are given a class, and other clones once, few, many or no size at all.

V: TRBV21-1; size: .; D: .; J: TRBJ1-6; CDR3: CASSKRAEYNSPLHF; DNA: TGTGCCAGCAGCAAAAGGGCAGAGTATAATTCACCCCTCCACTTT
V: TRBV18; size: .; D: TRBD2; J: TRBJ2-3; CDR3: CASSGKRDSTDTQYF; DNA: TGTGCCAGCTCGGGGAAGCGGGACAGCACAGATACGCAGTATTTT
V: TRBV2; size: .; D: TRBD1; J: TRBJ1-5; CDR3: CASSAEQGASNQPQHF; DNA: TGTGCCAGCAGTGCCGAACAGGGGGCTAGCAATCAGCCCCAGCATTTT
V: TRBV4-2; size: .; D: TRBD1; J: TRBJ1-5; CDR3: CASSQTGGSNQPQHF; DNA: TGTGCCAGCAGCCAAACAGGGGGTAGCAATCAGCCCCAGCATTTT
V: TRBV28; size: .; D: .; J: TRBJ2-5; CDR3: CASSHINVGETQYF; DNA: TGTGCCAGCAGTCATATTAACGTGGGGGAGACCCAGTACTTC
V: TRBV28; size: .; D: .; J: TRBJ2-1; CDR3: CASSLRGSSYNEQFF; DNA: TGTGCCAGCAGTTTACGGGGAAGCTCCTACAATGAGCAGTTCTTC
V: TRBV11-2; size: .; D: .; J: TRBJ2-5; CDR3: CASSLSGQETQYF; DNA: TGTGCCAGCAGCTTAAGCGGCCAAGAGACCCAGTACTTC
V: TRBV6-5; size: .; D: .; J: TRBJ2-7; CDR3: CASSTPGAPLAEQYF; DNA: TGTGCCAGCAGTACTCCAGGGGCCCCTTTAGCAGAGCAGTACTTC
V: TRBV20-1; size: .; D: .; J: TRBJ2-4; CDR3: CSAKGGYIQYF; DNA: TGCAGTGCGAAGGGGGGATACATTCAGTACTTC
V: TRBV5-1; size: once; D: .; J: TRBJ1-2; CDR3: CASSPEGQGNGYTF; DNA: TGCGCCAGCAGCCCGGAGGGGCAGGGAAATGGCTACACCTTC
V: TRBV2; size: once; D: .; J: TRBJ2-5; CDR3: CASSPNLLGETQYF; DNA: TGTGCCAGCAGTCCCAACCTCCTCGGGGAGACCCAGTACTTC
V: TRBV4-1; size: .; D: .; J: TRBJ2-7; CDR3: CASSQAGAGILYEQYF; DNA: TGCGCCAGCAGCCAAGCAGGGGCCGGGATTCTATACGAGCAGTACTTC
V: TRBV28; size: .; D: .; J: TRBJ2-1; CDR3: CASSLGHRFSYNEQFF; DNA: TGTGCCAGCAGTTTGGGACATCGCTTTTCCTACAATGAGCAGTTCTTC
V: TRBV5-4; size: .; D: .; J: TRBJ2-1; CDR3: CASSLVTAGWNEQFF; DNA: TGTGCCAGCAGCTTGGTGACTGCCGGGTGGAATGAGCAGTTCTTC
V: TRBV14; size: few; D: .; J: TRBJ1-1; CDR3: CASSPDLKGIEAFF; DNA: TGTGCCAGCAGCCCCGACCTTAAGGGTATTGAAGCTTTCTTT
V: TRBV7-9; size: .; D: .; J: TRBJ2-7; CDR3: CASSLAQGLGSYEQYF; DNA: TGTGCCAGCAGCTTAGCGCAAGGACTTGGCTCCTACGAGCAGTACTTC
V: TRBV28; size: .; D: .; J: TRBJ2-7; CDR3: CASSLNGQLHSYEQYF; DNA: TGTGCCAGCAGTCTCAACGGACAGCTTCACTCCTACGAGCAGTACTTC
V: TRBV6-6; size: .; D: .; J: TRBJ2-3; CDR3: CASKIAASTDTQYF; DNA: TGTGCCAGCAAAATAGCGGCTAGCACAGATACGCAGTATTTT
V: TRBV7-3; size: few; D: .; J: TRBJ2-3; CDR3: CASSLTGDTQYF; DNA: TGTGCCAGCAGCTTAACAGGGGATACGCAGTATTTT